Presented here are 29 T cell receptor beta chains from one specimen sequenced in a study of control samples from healthy donors and cancer patients (dated by TCRdb to about 2020). Receptors were amplified or captured by the immunoSEQ multiplex PCR assay. TCRdb stores this immuneACCESS table with in-frame sequences only. Part of the clones is absent; in the studies checked, under half of the shortfall reflects unresolved V genes, and no reason is known for the rest. Within this sample are approximately 170,000 clones, with more than 90% of them counted one time only. The ten biggest clones cover about 1.4% of the sample. The material sequenced was blood. All receptors come from a man under 40 in good health.

V and J are TRBV5-1 and TRBJ1-1; D gene unclear. Trimming removed 4 bases at V and 1 base at J, with 8 bases between. Germline V CDR1 and CDR2: SGHRS, YFSETQ. The CDR3 has 13 residues. The CDR3 is CASSRAPNTEAFF. CDR3 sequence (DNA): TGCGCCAGCAGCCGCGCACCGAACACTGAAGCTTTCTTT. Combining the CDR3 with reference TRBV5-1 and TRBJ1-1 gives the whole variable domain KAGVTQTPRYLIKTRGQQVTLSCSPISGHRSVSWYQQTPGQGLQFLFEYFSETQRNKGNFPGRFSGRQFSNSRSEMNVSTLELGDSALYLCASSRAPNTEAFFGQGTRLTVV.

The chain has TRBV6-6 and TRBJ2-4; TRBD1 is a possible D gene (6 bases). Per germline, CDR1 MNHNY and CDR2 SVGAGI (reference sequence). Trimming left V 0 bases short and J 15 bases short, with 9 bases between. This CDR3 comprises 11 residues. The CDR3 loop reads CASSYSTGWYF. The CDR3 coding sequence is TGTGCCAGCAGTTACTCAACAGGGTGGTACTTC.

The chain joins TRBV3-1 (or the pseudogene TRBV3-2) to TRBJ1-6; possibly TRBD1 for D (5 bases). The ends were cut back, 4 bases at V and 9 bases at J, with 22 bases in the middle. The germline V gene has CDR1 LGHDT and CDR2 YNNKEL (reference sequence). This CDR3 region has 17 residues. The CDR3 DNA follows: TGTGCCAGCAGCCTCCGGGGGGAATTCGGTAGCAGTTCACCCCTCCACTTT. Translation gives CASSLRGEFGSSSPLHF.

V is TRBV6-5 and J is TRBJ1-1; D call uncertain. Looked up from germline, CDR1 is MNHEY and CDR2 is SVGAGI. The germline V and J ends were trimmed by 2 bases and 0 bases, with 4 bases remaining between them. The length of the CDR3 is 13 residues. The CDR3 sequence is CASSYAVNTEAFF. In DNA, the CDR3 is TGTGCCAGCAGTTACGCGGTGAACACTGAAGCTTTCTTT.

The chain is built from TRBV4-1 and TRBJ2-7; D is undetermined. The germline V gene encodes CDR1 MGHRA and CDR2 YSYEKL. The CDR3 is 13 amino acids. The V and J ends lost 0 bases and 1 base respectively, with 4 bases between them. Here the CDR3 reads CASSQDASYEQYF. The CDR3 DNA sequence: TGCGCCAGCAGCCAAGACGCTTCCTACGAGCAGTACTTC.

This chain uses TRBV5-6 with TRBJ2-5, with 9 bases that match TRBD2. J was trimmed by 4 bases and V by 0 bases; bases with no gene match: 4. The CDR3 is made up of 15 amino acids. Germline V CDR1 and CDR2: SGHDT, YYEEEE. The CDR3 coding sequence is TGTGCCAGCAGCTTGGGGGGGACTAGCCCAGAGACCCAGTACTTC. It is translated as CASSLGGTSPETQYF.

The chain employs TRBV18 and TRBJ2-7, with D maybe TRBD2 (6 bases). This CDR3 contains 14 residues. V was cut by 3 bases and J by 7 bases, with 16 bases left in between. Germline V gene data show CDR1 as KGHSH and CDR2 as LQKENI. DNA for the CDR3: TGTGCCAGCTCACCGGAGGGGACCGCGTGGGAGCAGTACTTC. It yields the protein CASSPEGTAWEQYF.

V is TRBV4-1 and J is TRBJ1-2; D call uncertain. The germline V and J ends were trimmed by 1 base and 8 bases, with 8 bases remaining between them. The germline CDR1 and CDR2 sequences are MGHRA and YSYEKL. This CDR3 has 12 amino acids. The CDR3 protein is CASSQASGGYTF. The DNA of the CDR3 is TGCGCCAGCAGCCAAGCCAGCGGGGGCTACACCTTC.

This chain uses TRBV18 with TRBJ2-3; D not certain. The CDR3 is 14 amino acids. The germline V and J ends were trimmed by 1 base and 2 bases, with 7 bases remaining between them. Germline lookup yields CDR1 KGHSH and CDR2 LQKENI. CDR3 in DNA: TGTGCCAGCTCACCACTTCTTTCCACAGATACGCAGTATTTT. This sequence encodes CASSPLLSTDTQYF.

The gene calls are TRBV10-2 and TRBJ2-1; TRBD2 might be the D (7 bases). Germline V gives CDR1 WSHSY, CDR2 SAAADI. The CDR3 spans 14 residues. With 8 bases removed from V and 9 bases from J, the gap between germline ends came to 20 bases. CDR3 sequence: CASSGAGVVIEQFF. For the CDR3, the DNA is TGCGCCAGCTCGGGGGCGGGAGTGGTGATTGAGCAGTTCTTC.

The V gene is TRBV15, the J gene TRBJ1-5; D uncertain. Germline CDR1 is LNHNV and CDR2 is YYDKDF (reference sequence). This CDR3 contains 15 residues. The ends were cut back, 1 base at V and 2 bases at J, with 9 bases in the middle. The CDR3 nucleotides are TGTGCCACCAGCAGAGGGGGTGGGGGCAATCAGCCCCAGCATTTT. It yields the protein CATSRGGGGNQPQHF.

The chain recombines TRBV5-4 with TRBJ1-2; no clear D gene. Germline values: CDR1 SGHNT, CDR2 YYREEE (reference sequence). This CDR3 has 12 residues. V was shortened by 4 bases and J by 6 bases, with 10 bases between the two germline ends. The CDR3 region is CASSGDRDGYTF. DNA for the CDR3: TGTGCCAGCAGCGGGGATAGGGATGGCTACACCTTC.

This clone is a singleton in its sample. V usage is TRBV19 and J usage is TRBJ1-6, with TRBD1 identical over 11 bases. CDR3 length equals 15 residues. With 4 bases clipped from V and 9 bases from J, the junction kept 5 bases outside the gene matches. Germline CDR1 reads LNHDA; CDR2 reads SQIVND (reference sequence). CDR3 sequence: CASSNPDRGRSPLHF. The CDR3 DNA follows: TGTGCCAGTAGTAACCCGGACAGGGGGCGTTCACCCCTCCACTTT.

The chain has TRBV19 and TRBJ2-5; weak D call: TRBD2 (5 bases). This CDR3 comprises 15 residues. V lost 1 base to trimming and J lost 5 bases, with 14 bases between them. Germline V gene data show CDR1 as LNHDA and CDR2 as SQIVND (reference sequence). CDR3 in amino acids: CASSIARGLGETQYF. The CDR3 nucleotides read TGTGCCAGTAGTATAGCACGAGGGCTCGGGGAGACCCAGTACTTC.

The genes are TRBV6-4 and TRBJ2-3, with D possibly TRBD1 on 6 matching bases. Trimming stripped 6 bases from V and 2 bases from J, with 15 bases between. The CDR3 covers 15 residues. CDR1 and CDR2 (germline): MRHNA, SNTAGT. The CDR3 here is CASSPRGRDTDTQYF. The DNA of the CDR3 is TGTGCCAGCAGCCCCAGGGGCAGGGACACAGATACGCAGTATTTT.

The rearrangement links TRBV2 to TRBJ1-4; D gene uncertain. Germline V gene sequence: CDR1 SNHLY, CDR2 FYNNEI. The ends were cut back, 7 bases at V and 8 bases at J, with 17 bases in the middle. The CDR3 runs to 14 residues. The CDR3 DNA reads TGTGCCAGCACCTCCCTGAGGGAGTTGGAAAAACTGTTTTTT. This codes for CASTSLRELEKLFF.

The genes are TRBV4-2 and TRBJ1-2, with TRBD1 as a possible D gene (5 bases). Trimming left V 0 bases short and J 3 bases short, with 8 bases between. CDR3 length: 14 amino acids. Per the germline V gene, CDR1 is LGHNA and CDR2 is YNFKEQ. In DNA, the CDR3 is TGTGCCAGCAGCCAAGATGGAGGGGACTATGGCTACACCTTC. This encodes CASSQDGGDYGYTF.

The V and J genes are TRBV9 and TRBJ2-7, with TRBD1 identical over 8 bases. Germline CDR1 reads SGDLS; CDR2 reads YYNGEE. V gave up 3 bases and J gave up 4 bases; unmatched junction bases: 0. The CDR3 is 12 amino acids. CDR3 DNA sequence: TGTGCCAGCAGCGGACAGGGGTACGAGCAGTACTTC. It specifies CASSGQGYEQYF.

The chain carries TRBV15 and TRBJ2-2, with 7 nucleotides matching TRBD1. This CDR3 spans 14 amino acids. Germline CDR1 and CDR2: LNHNV and YYDKDF (reference sequence). V lost 1 base to trimming and J lost 6 bases; unmatched junction nucleotides: 2. The CDR3 DNA follows: TGTGCCACCAGCAGAGGGCAGGGGGCCGGGGAGCTGTTTTTT. This translates into CATSRGQGAGELFF.

V usage is TRBV11-2 and J usage is TRBJ2-5; TRBD2 matches 9 bases. Trimming took 1 base from V and 5 from J; bases not matched to a gene: 11. Germline V gives CDR1 SGHAT, CDR2 FQNNGV. This CDR3 contains 17 residues. The CDR3 bases are TGTGCCAGCAGCTTAGGGAGCGGGGGGATTAAGACGGAGACCCAGTACTTC. Translated, it gives CASSLGSGGIKTETQYF.

This clone was seen once. In DNA form, the CDR3 reads TGCGCCAGCAGTTTTGGACTAGCGGGAGAGGTCAATGAGCAGTTCTTC. Translating it yields CASSFGLAGEVNEQFF. The gene calls are TRBV5-1 and TRBJ2-1; 13 nucleotides match TRBD2. From germline, CDR1 is SGHRS and CDR2 YFSETQ. V lost 5 bases, J lost 6 bases, and 8 bases stayed unmatched. The CDR3 runs 16 residues.

The sample holds one count of this clone. The gene calls are TRBV10-2 and TRBJ1-2; 10 nucleotides align to TRBD1. The CDR3 length is 14 residues. In germline, CDR1 is WSHSY, CDR2 SAAADI. V gave up 6 bases and J gave up 6 bases; unmatched junction bases: 7. The CDR3 is CASREPGQGNGYTF. CDR3 sequence (DNA): TGCGCCAGCAGAGAACCGGGACAGGGGAATGGCTACACCTTC.

The V call is TRBV7-3, the J call TRBJ1-2; D call uncertain. In germline, CDR1 is SGHTA, CDR2 FQGTGA. Trimming removed 4 bases at V and 7 bases at J, with 16 bases between. The CDR3 extends over 14 amino acids. The CDR3 DNA sequence: TGTGCCAGCAGCTACGGCCCATGGGCGGGTGGCTACACCTTC. Protein: CASSYGPWAGGYTF.

The table lists this clone with a few counts. The CDR3 sequence: CASSPSDYGYTF. CDR3 nucleotides: TGTGCCAGCAGCCCATCGGACTATGGCTACACCTTC. The rearrangement joins TRBV12-3 or TRBV12-4 to TRBJ1-2; D is ambiguous. The CDR3 is 12 amino acids. V was shortened by 6 bases and J by 3 bases, with 8 bases between the two germline ends.

V usage is TRBV27 and J usage is TRBJ2-7, with D tentatively TRBD1 (5 bases). The length of the CDR3 is 14 residues. CDR1 is MNHEY, CDR2 SMNVEV, per germline (reference sequence). The ends were cut back, 2 bases at V and 5 bases at J, with 13 bases in the middle. In DNA form, the CDR3 reads TGTGCCAGCAGTTTAGCAGGGTCACAAAACGAGCAGTACTTC. It encodes CASSLAGSQNEQYF.

This clone showed up just once. The rearrangement links TRBV10-3 to TRBJ1-1; D is perhaps TRBD1 (5 bases). There are 13 residues in the CDR3. Germline V gene lookup returns CDR1 ENHRY and CDR2 SYGVKD. The V end lost 8 bases, the J end lost 0 bases, and 10 bases lay between the germline ends. The CDR3 reads CAIGGKLNTEAFF. The CDR3 region has the DNA TGTGCCATCGGGGGAAAGTTGAACACTGAAGCTTTCTTT.

The chain uses TRBV28 and TRBJ2-7; no reliable D call. The CDR3 loop spans 15 amino acids. V lost 5 bases and J lost 2, with 16 bases in between. The germline V gene encodes CDR1 MDHEN and CDR2 SYDVKM. CDR3 loop: CASSGIIGGAYEQYF. CDR3 in DNA: TGTGCCAGCAGTGGGATCATCGGCGGTGCCTACGAGCAGTACTTC.

This chain uses TRBV19 with TRBJ2-1; a possible D gene is TRBD1 (6 bases). From germline, CDR1 is LNHDA and CDR2 SQIVND (reference sequence). V shed 3 bases and J shed 5 bases, with 8 bases lying between them. This CDR3 has 13 residues. CDR3 amino acids: CASSIRQDNEQFF. In nucleotides, the CDR3 is TGTGCCAGTAGTATCAGACAGGACAATGAGCAGTTCTTC.

The rearrangement uses TRBV11-2 and TRBJ2-5, with 9 bases aligning to TRBD1. The CDR3 extends over 15 amino acids. Germline-derived CDR1 and CDR2 are SGHAT and FQNNGV. Trimming cost V 5 bases and J 5 bases; bases outside gene matches: 9. This CDR3 is CASSLRTGALETQYF. As DNA, the CDR3 is TGTGCCAGCAGCCTCAGGACAGGGGCGCTGGAGACCCAGTACTTC.